This TCR beta chain was observed in a study of T cell repertoires in cytomegalovirus infection. MiXCR, run by TCRdb on the reads, gives a single entry per CDR3 protein. In the table there are hundreds of thousands of distinct CDR3 sequences, around a tenth of which are singletons. Germline-derived CDR1 and CDR2 are SGHAT and FQNNGV. Trimming stripped 1 base from V and 1 base from J, with 10 bases between. The CDR3 has 15 amino acids. A few counts support this clonotype. The clonotype originates from a human donor in good health (CMV status not recorded). Some clones in this sample may be carry-over from other donors' samples. Material for sequencing was PBMCs. The rearrangement links TRBV11-2 to TRBJ1-1; D gene uncertain. The DNA of the CDR3 is TGTGCCAGCAGCTTAGGGAGTGTATGGAACACTGAAGCTTTCTTT. It specifies CASSLGSVWNTEAFF.